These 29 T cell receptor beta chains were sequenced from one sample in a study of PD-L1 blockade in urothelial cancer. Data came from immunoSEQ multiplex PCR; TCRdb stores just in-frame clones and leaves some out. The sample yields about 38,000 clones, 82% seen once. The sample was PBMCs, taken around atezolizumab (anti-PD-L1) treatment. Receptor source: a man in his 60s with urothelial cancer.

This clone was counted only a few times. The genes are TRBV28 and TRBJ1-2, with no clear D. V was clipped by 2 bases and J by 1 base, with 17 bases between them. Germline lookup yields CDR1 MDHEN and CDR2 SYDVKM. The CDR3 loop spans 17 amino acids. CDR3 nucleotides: TGTGCCAGCAGTTTAGGAGCCGGATCGGGAGGTAACTATGGCTACACCTTC. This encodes CASSLGAGSGGNYGYTF.

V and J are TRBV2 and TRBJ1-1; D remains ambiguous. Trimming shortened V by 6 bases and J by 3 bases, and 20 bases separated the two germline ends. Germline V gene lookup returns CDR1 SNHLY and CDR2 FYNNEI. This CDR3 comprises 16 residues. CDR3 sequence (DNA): TGTGCCAGCAGCGTGTCCCTTTTGAGGCGGGACACTGAAGCTTTCTTT. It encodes CASSVSLLRRDTEAFF.

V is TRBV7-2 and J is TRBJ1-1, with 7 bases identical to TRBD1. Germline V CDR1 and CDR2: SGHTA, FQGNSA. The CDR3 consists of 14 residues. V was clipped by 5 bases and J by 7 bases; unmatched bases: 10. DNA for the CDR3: TGTGCCAGCAGCCGGGTAGAAGGGGACAGTGAAGCTTTCTTT. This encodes CASSRVEGDSEAFF.

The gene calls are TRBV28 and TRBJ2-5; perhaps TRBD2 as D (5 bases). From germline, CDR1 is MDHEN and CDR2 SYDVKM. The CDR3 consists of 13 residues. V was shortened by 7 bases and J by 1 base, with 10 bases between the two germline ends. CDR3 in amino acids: CASMQRIQETQYF. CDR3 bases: TGTGCCAGCATGCAGCGGATCCAAGAGACCCAGTACTTC.

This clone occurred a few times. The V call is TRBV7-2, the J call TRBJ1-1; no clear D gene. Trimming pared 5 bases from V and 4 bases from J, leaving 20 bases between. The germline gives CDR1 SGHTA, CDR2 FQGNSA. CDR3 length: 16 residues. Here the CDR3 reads CASSPLRAGGSTEAFF. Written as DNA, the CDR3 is TGTGCCAGCAGCCCCCTTAGGGCGGGCGGTAGCACTGAAGCTTTCTTT.

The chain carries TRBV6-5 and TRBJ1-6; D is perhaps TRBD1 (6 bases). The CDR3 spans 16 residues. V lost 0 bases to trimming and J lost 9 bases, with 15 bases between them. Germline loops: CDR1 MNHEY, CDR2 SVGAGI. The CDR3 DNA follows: TGTGCCAGCAGTTACTCGAACAGGGTGGCTGGTTCACCCCTCCACTTT. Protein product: CASSYSNRVAGSPLHF.

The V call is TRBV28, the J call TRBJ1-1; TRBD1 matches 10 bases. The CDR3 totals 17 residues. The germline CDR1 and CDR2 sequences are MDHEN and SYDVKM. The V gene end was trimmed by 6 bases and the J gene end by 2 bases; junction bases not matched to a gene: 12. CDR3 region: CASSQTRTGGKNTEAFF. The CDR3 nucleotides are TGTGCCAGCAGCCAAACCAGGACAGGGGGAAAAAACACTGAAGCTTTCTTT.

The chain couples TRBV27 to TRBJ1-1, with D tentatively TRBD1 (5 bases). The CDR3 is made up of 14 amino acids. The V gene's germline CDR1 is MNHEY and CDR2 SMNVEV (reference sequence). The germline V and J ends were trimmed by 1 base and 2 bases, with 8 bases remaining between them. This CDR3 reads CASSLLGGNTEAFF. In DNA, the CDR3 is TGTGCCAGCAGTTTATTGGGGGGTAACACTGAAGCTTTCTTT.

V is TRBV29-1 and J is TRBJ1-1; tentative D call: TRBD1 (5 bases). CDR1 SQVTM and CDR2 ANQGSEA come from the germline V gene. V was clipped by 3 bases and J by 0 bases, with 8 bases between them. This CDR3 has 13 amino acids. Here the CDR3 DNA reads TGCAGCGTTGAGGCAGGGCTGAACACTGAAGCTTTCTTT. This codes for CSVEAGLNTEAFF.

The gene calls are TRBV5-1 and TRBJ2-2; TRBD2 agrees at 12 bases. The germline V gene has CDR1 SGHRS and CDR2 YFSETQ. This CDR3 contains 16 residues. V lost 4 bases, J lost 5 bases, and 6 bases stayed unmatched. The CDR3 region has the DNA TGCGCCAGCAGCCTACTAGCGGGGGGCAGGACCGGGGAGCTGTTTTTT. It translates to CASSLLAGGRTGELFF.

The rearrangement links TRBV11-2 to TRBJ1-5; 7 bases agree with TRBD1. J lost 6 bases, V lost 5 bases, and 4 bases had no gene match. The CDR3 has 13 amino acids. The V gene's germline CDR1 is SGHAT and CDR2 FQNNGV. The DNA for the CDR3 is TGTGCCAGCAGCCTGACAGGGAGTCAGCCCCAGCATTTT. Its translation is CASSLTGSQPQHF.

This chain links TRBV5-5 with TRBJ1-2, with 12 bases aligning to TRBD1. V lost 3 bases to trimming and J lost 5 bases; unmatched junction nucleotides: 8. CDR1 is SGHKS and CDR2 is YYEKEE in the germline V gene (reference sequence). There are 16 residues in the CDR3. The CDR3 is CASSYLGQGARYGYTF. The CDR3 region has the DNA TGTGCCAGCAGCTACCTGGGACAGGGGGCTAGGTATGGCTACACCTTC.

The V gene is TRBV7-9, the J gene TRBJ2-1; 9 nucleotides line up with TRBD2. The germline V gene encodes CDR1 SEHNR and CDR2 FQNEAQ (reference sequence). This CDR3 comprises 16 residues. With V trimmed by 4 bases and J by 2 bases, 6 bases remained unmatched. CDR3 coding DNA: TGTGCCAGCAGCTCCCGGACTAGCGTTCCCTACAATGAGCAGTTCTTC. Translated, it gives CASSSRTSVPYNEQFF.

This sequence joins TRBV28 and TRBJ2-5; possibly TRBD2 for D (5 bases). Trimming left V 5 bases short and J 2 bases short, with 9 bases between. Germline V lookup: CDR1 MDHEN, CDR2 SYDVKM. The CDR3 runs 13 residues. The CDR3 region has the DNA TGTGCCAGCAGTGCCGGGGTACAAGAGACCCAGTACTTC. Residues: CASSAGVQETQYF.

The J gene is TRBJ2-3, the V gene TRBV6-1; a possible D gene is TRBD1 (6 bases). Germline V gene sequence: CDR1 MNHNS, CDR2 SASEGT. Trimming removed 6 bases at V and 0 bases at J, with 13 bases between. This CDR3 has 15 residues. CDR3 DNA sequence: TGTGCCAGCAGGCTAGGACAGACTAGCACAGATACGCAGTATTTT. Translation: CASRLGQTSTDTQYF.

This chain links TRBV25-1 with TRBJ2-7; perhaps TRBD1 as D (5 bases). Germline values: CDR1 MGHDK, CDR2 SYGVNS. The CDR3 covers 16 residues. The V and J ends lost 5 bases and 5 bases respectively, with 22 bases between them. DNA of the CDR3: TGTGCCAGCAGTACCCCCCTCGGGCAGGGTCCTAACGAGCAGTACTTC. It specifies CASSTPLGQGPNEQYF.

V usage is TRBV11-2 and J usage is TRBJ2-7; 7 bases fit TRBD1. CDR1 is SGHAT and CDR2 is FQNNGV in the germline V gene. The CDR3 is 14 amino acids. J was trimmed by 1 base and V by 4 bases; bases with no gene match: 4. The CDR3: CASSWDSTSYEQYF. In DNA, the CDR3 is TGTGCCAGCAGCTGGGACAGCACTTCCTACGAGCAGTACTTC.

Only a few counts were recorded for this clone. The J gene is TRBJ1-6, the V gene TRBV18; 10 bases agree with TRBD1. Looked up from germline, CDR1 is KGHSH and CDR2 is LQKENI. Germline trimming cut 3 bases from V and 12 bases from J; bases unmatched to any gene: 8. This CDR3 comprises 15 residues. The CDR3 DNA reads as TGTGCCAGCTCACCCGCGGGACAGGGGAATAGACCCCTCCACTTT. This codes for CASSPAGQGNRPLHF.

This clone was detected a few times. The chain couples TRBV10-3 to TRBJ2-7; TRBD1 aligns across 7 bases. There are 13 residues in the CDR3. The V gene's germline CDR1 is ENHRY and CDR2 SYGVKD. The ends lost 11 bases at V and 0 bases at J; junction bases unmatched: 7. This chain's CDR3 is CASKRGRSYEQYF. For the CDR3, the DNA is TGTGCCTCCAAGAGGGGGCGCTCCTACGAGCAGTACTTC.

The CDR3: CASSVGLAEGETQYF. The CDR3 DNA reads TGTGCCAGCAGCGTCGGACTAGCGGAGGGGGAGACCCAGTACTTC. The V call is TRBV7-9, the J call TRBJ2-5, with TRBD2 matching 10 bases. Germline loops: CDR1 SEHNR, CDR2 FQNEAQ (reference sequence). The CDR3 spans 15 residues. Trimming took 5 bases from V and 5 from J; bases not matched to a gene: 8.

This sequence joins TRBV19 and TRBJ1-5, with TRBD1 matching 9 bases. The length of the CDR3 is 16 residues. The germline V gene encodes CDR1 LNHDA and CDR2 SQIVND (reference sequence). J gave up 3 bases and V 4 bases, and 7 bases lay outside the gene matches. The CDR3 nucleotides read TGTGCCAGTAGTAACGCCGGGACAGGGTACAATCAGCCCCAGCATTTT. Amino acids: CASSNAGTGYNQPQHF.

This CDR3 reads CASSSPVFAGETQYF. DNA for the CDR3: TGTGCCAGCAGTAGCCCCGTATTTGCGGGAGAGACCCAGTACTTC. The J gene is TRBJ2-5, the V gene TRBV2, with a weak D call TRBD2 (5 bases). Germline lookup yields CDR1 SNHLY and CDR2 FYNNEI. The length of the CDR3 is 15 residues. Trimming left V 5 bases short and J 4 bases short, with 17 bases between.

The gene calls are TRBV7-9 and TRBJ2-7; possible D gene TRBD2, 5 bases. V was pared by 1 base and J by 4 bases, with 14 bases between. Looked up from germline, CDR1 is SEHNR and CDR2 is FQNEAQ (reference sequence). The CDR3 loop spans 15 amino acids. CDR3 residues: CASSLVSGKSYEQYF. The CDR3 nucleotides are TGTGCCAGCAGCTTAGTTTCGGGGAAGTCATACGAGCAGTACTTC.

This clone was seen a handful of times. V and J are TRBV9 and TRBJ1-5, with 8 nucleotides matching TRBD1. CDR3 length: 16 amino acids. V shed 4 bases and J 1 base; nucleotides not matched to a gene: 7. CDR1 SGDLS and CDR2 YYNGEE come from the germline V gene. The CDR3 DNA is TGTGCCAGCAGCCCTGGGACAGGCCCCAGCAATCAGCCCCAGCATTTT. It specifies CASSPGTGPSNQPQHF. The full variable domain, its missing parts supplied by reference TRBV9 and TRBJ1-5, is DSGVTQTPKHLITATGQRVTLRCSPRSGDLSVYWYQQSLDQGLQFLIQYYNGEERAKGNILERFSAQQFPDLHSELNLSSLELGDSALYFCASSPGTGPSNQPQHFGDGTRLSIL.

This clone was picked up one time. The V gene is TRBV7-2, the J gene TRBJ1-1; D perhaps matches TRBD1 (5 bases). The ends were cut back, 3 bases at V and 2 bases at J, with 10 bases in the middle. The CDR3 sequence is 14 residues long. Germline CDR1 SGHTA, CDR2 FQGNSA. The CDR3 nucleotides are TGTGCCAGCAGCTTGTGGCAGGGTAACACTGAAGCTTTCTTT. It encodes CASSLWQGNTEAFF.

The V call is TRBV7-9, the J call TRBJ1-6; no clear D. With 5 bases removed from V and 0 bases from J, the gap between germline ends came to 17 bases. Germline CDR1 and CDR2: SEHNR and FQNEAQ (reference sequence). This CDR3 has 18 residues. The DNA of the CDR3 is TGTGCCAGCAGCACTATGGAGGGAAAGAGCTCCTATAATTCACCCCTCCACTTT. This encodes CASSTMEGKSSYNSPLHF.

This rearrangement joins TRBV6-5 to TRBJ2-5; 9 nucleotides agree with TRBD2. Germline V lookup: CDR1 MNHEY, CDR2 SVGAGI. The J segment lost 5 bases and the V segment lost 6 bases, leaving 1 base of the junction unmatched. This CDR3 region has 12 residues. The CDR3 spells CASRSGGETQYF. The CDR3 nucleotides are TGTGCCAGCAGAAGCGGGGGGGAGACCCAGTACTTC.

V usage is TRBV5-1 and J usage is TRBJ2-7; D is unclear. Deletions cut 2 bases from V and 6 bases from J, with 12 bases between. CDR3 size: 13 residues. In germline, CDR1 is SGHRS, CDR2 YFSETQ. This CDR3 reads CASSFPSRGEQYF. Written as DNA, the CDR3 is TGCGCCAGCAGCTTCCCGTCTAGAGGCGAGCAGTACTTC.

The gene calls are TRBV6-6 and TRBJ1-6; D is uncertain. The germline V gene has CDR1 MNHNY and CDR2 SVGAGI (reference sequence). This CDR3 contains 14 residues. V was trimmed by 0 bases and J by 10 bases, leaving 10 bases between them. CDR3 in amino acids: CASSYSTWSSPLHF. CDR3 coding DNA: TGTGCCAGCAGTTACTCGACGTGGAGCTCACCCCTCCACTTT.